The T cell receptor (beta chain) under discussion was sequenced for a study of blood T cell repertoires in COVID-19. About the research overall: The United States, Italy and Spain supplied acute and convalescent COVID-19 samples. Sample material is recorded as cDNA or gDNA derived from T cells, B-cell-depleted T cells, or PBMCs.

Authors' processing steps: Researchers report that nucleated cell counts were estimated from reference gene primer amplification. Method: immunoSEQ multiplex PCR; TCRdb's copy keeps in-frame clones and lacks some. V, J and clone size are taken as reported in that table, and D and trimming were inferred from the DNA itself. The table includes 250,000 to 300,000 clones, roughly nine tenths detected once. The CDR3 is 12 amino acids. The germline CDR1 and CDR2 sequences are KGHSH and LQKENI. With 6 bases clipped from V and 7 bases from J, the junction kept 6 bases outside the gene matches. This TCR came from a woman aged 50 to 60 who had recovered from COVID-19. This chain connects TRBV18 to TRBJ2-7, with TRBD1 matching 7 bases. Sequencing input: peripheral blood. The CDR3 region is CASSQGVEEQYF. CDR3 in DNA: TGTGCCAGCTCCCAGGGGGTCGAGGAGCAGTACTTC.